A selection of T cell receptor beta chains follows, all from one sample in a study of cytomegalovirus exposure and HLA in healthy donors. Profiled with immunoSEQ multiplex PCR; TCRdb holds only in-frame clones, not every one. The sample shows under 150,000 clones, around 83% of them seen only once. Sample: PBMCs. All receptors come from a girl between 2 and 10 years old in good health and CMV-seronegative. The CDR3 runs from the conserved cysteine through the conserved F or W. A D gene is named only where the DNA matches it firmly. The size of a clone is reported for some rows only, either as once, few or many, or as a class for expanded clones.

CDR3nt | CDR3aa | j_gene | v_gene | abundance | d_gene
TGTGCCAGCAGTCGAACGGGGGGGGTCGCTTTCTTT | CASSRTGGVAFF | TRBJ1-1 | TRBV6-6 | NA | NA
TGTGCCACCAGCAGGGGGTCAGGGGGTGATCCCCGCGGCGAGCAGTACTTC | CATSRGSGGDPRGEQYF | TRBJ2-7 | TRBV15 | once | TRBD1
TGTGCCAGCAGTGACTCCGGCGGGGGGGCGGATGAGCAGTTCTTC | CASSDSGGGADEQFF | TRBJ2-1 | TRBV6-4 | NA | TRBD2
TGCGCCAGCAGCAAAGAAGCGGGCCCCACAGATACGCAGTATTTT | CASSKEAGPTDTQYF | TRBJ2-3 | TRBV4-3 | NA | NA
TGTGCCAGCAGTTACTCATCGCCTAGCGAATCCTACGAGCAGTACTTC | CASSYSSPSESYEQYF | TRBJ2-7 | TRBV6-5 | NA | NA
TGTGCCAGCAGCGTAGCGTTCACTAGTCACTCTGGGGCCAACGTCCTGACTTTC | CASSVAFTSHSGANVLTF | TRBJ2-6 | TRBV9 | NA | NA
TGTGCCAGCAGCTTGGGAGTAACGCAGTATTTT | CASSLGVTQYF | TRBJ2-3 | TRBV5-6 | NA | NA
TGTGCCAGTAGTACAACGGGACAGGGAAACTCCTATAATTCACCCCTCCACTTT | CASSTTGQGNSYNSPLHF | TRBJ1-6 | TRBV19 | NA | TRBD1
TGTGCCATCCGCGACACCCGGGGGAGCTCCTACAATGAGCAGTTCTTC | CAIRDTRGSSYNEQFF | TRBJ2-1 | TRBV10-3 | NA | NA
TGCGCCAGCAGCGCGCAAGAGACCCAGTACTTC | CASSAQETQYF | TRBJ2-5 | TRBV5-1 | NA | NA
TGTGCCAGCATCCCGACAGTTCAAACTAGAAACACCATATATTTT | CASIPTVQTRNTIYF | TRBJ1-3 | TRBV28 | NA | NA
TGTGCCAGCAGTGAGAAGGGTTGGGAGACTCCTCACAATGAGCAGTTCTTC | CASSEKGWETPHNEQFF | TRBJ2-1 | TRBV25-1 | NA | NA
TGTGCCAGCAGTTTATCGGCTGACATTACCTACAATGAGCAGTTCTTC | CASSLSADITYNEQFF | TRBJ2-1 | TRBV27 | NA | NA
TGTGCCAGCAGTTTCGGGACAACGAACACCGGGGAGCTGTTTTTT | CASSFGTTNTGELFF | TRBJ2-2 | TRBV28 | NA | NA
TGTGCCAGCAGCTCCATAGCGGGGGAAAACACAGATACGCAGTATTTT | CASSSIAGENTDTQYF | TRBJ2-3 | TRBV7-6 | NA | TRBD2
TGTGCCAGTCGTCGGGATTTGAATTCACCCCTCCACTTT | CASRRDLNSPLHF | TRBJ1-6 | TRBV27 | NA | NA
TGTGCCAGCAGCTCGATGGGACTCGGGAGCTCCTACAATGAGCAGTTCTTC | CASSSMGLGSSYNEQFF | TRBJ2-1 | TRBV9 | NA | NA
TGTGCCAGCAGCTTCGGACAGGGGGCGCTTGTATCCCTCCACTTT | CASSFGQGALVSLHF | TRBJ1-6 | TRBV7-8 | NA | TRBD1
TGTGCCAGCTCAGCTACGGCCTACGAGCAGTACTTC | CASSATAYEQYF | TRBJ2-7 | TRBV18 | NA | NA
TGCGCCAGCAGCTTGAAGGGAGTTGTCTACGAGCAGTACTTC | CASSLKGVVYEQYF | TRBJ2-7 | TRBV5-1 | NA | NA
TGTGCCAGCAGCGTGGGACAGCGGAGTGAAGCTTTCTTT | CASSVGQRSEAFF | TRBJ1-1 | TRBV9 | few | TRBD1
TGTGCCAGCAGTACCTGGACAGGGGGAGCTTTCTTT | CASSTWTGGAFF | TRBJ1-1 | TRBV2 | NA | TRBD1
TGTGCCAGTAGTATATTTGCCCAAGCCCAGACAGGCTCCCGGCAGCCCCAGCATTTT | CASSIFAQAQTGSRQPQHF | TRBJ1-5 | TRBV19 | NA | NA
TGCGCCAGCAGCCGTGGTCGGAGCACAGATACGCAGTATTTT | CASSRGRSTDTQYF | TRBJ2-3 | TRBV4-3 | NA | NA
TGTGCCAGCAGTGTGCAACAGGGGAACGAGCAGTACTTC | CASSVQQGNEQYF | TRBJ2-7 | TRBV2 | NA | TRBD1
TGTGCCAGCAGCGTAGCGGGGACTAATGAAAAACTGTTTTTT | CASSVAGTNEKLFF | TRBJ1-4 | TRBV9 | NA | NA
TGTGCCAGCAGCTTAATCGGCAGGGTGGGTGAGACCCAGTACTTC | CASSLIGRVGETQYF | TRBJ2-5 | TRBV11-2 | NA | NA
TGTGTCGTACGGGGGGGTAATGAAAAACTGTTTTTT | CVVRGGNEKLFF | TRBJ1-4 | TRBV6-7 | NA | NA
TGTGCCAGCAGCTTAATGGGGGGGGCTTATGGCTACACCTTC | CASSLMGGAYGYTF | TRBJ1-2 | TRBV5-6 | once | NA
TGTGCCAGCAGGATGACAGGGGATGGTTACGAGCAGTACTTC | CASRMTGDGYEQYF | TRBJ2-7 | TRBV28 | NA | TRBD1
TGTGCCAGCAGCTCGGGGGACAGGATTATTTCACCCCTCCACTTT | CASSSGDRIISPLHF | TRBJ1-6 | TRBV5-6 | NA | TRBD1
TGTGCCTGGAGTCGGCAGAACTACGAGCAGTACTTC | CAWSRQNYEQYF | TRBJ2-7 | TRBV30 | once | NA
TGTGCCAGCTACAGCCACTCCCAAGAGACCCAGTACTTC | CASYSHSQETQYF | TRBJ2-5 | TRBV6-6 | NA | NA
TGTGCCAGCAGATCACCCGGGACAGGGCATGAAAAACTGTTTTTT | CASRSPGTGHEKLFF | TRBJ1-4 | TRBV28 | few | TRBD1
TGTGCCAGCAGCTTGCCCGGGGACACTGAAGCTTTCTTT | CASSLPGDTEAFF | TRBJ1-1 | TRBV5-6 | NA | NA
TGCGCCAGCAGCCCCAGACCCCAGGGCTCTAGCACAGATACGCAGTATTTT | CASSPRPQGSSTDTQYF | TRBJ2-3 | TRBV5-1 | NA | NA
TGTGCCAGCAGCCGGGGGACAGGGGGAGGCTACACCTTC | CASSRGTGGGYTF | TRBJ1-2 | TRBV7-2 | NA | TRBD1
TGTGCCAGCAGCGTAGCTCCCACAGGGCGCTCCTACGAGCAGTACTTC | CASSVAPTGRSYEQYF | TRBJ2-7 | TRBV9 | NA | NA
TGCGCCAGCAGTTTAGTTAGCGGGGGACTCCTAGAGACCCAGTACTTC | CASSLVSGGLLETQYF | TRBJ2-5 | TRBV5-1 | NA | TRBD2
TGCGCCAGCAGCCCGGACCCAGGGGGCTCCTACAATGAGCAGTTCTTC | CASSPDPGGSYNEQFF | TRBJ2-1 | TRBV4-1 | once | TRBD1
TGCGCCAGCAGCTACTGGGGACTAGCGGGCCCGGAGGAGTTCTTC | CASSYWGLAGPEEFF | TRBJ2-1 | TRBV5-1 | NA | TRBD2
TGTGCCAGCAGCCAAGACTTCCCGGACACCTATAATTCACCCCTCCACTTT | CASSQDFPDTYNSPLHF | TRBJ1-6 | TRBV14 | NA | NA
TGCGCCAGCGGAGACAGACGCACTAGCACAGATACGCAGTATTTT | CASGDRRTSTDTQYF | TRBJ2-3 | TRBV5-1 | NA | NA
TGTGCCAGCAGCCAAGATCAGTTGTTCCGCGAGCAGTACTTC | CASSQDQLFREQYF | TRBJ2-7 | TRBV14 | NA | NA
TGCGCCAGCAGCCGTACAGTTCAAGAGACCCAGTACTTC | CASSRTVQETQYF | TRBJ2-5 | TRBV4-3 | NA | NA
TGTGCCAGCAGCCCTGGAGTTTGGGACGAGCAGTACTTC | CASSPGVWDEQYF | TRBJ2-7 | TRBV7-3 | NA | NA
TGCAGCGTTGAACATCGGACAGAAGTGGGCAATGAGCAGTTCTTC | CSVEHRTEVGNEQFF | TRBJ2-1 | TRBV29-1 | NA | NA
TGTGCCAGCACCGACCGGGACAGGGGGGTCCACGAGCAGTACTTC | CASTDRDRGVHEQYF | TRBJ2-7 | TRBV5-6 | NA | TRBD1
TGTGCCAGCAGCTTAGCGGAGACAGGGAGCGAGCAGTACTTC | CASSLAETGSEQYF | TRBJ2-7 | TRBV7-8 | NA | TRBD1
TGTGCCAGCAGAAGTCAGGGATTAAACGAGCAGTACTTC | CASRSQGLNEQYF | TRBJ2-7 | TRBV2 | NA | NA
TGTGCCAGCAGCCTCTCAGGGGGGCTAATGGGCTCCGGGGAGCTGTTTTTT | CASSLSGGLMGSGELFF | TRBJ2-2 | TRBV9 | NA | NA